This T cell receptor beta chain was found in a study of cytomegalovirus exposure and HLA in healthy donors. Study-level results: In vitro confirmation showed a few CMV-associated chains to be CMV antigen specific. Subsequent analysis revealed that first-cohort TCR clusters tended to co-occur in the 95 to 150 validation repertoires.

Separation from the approximately 720-subject first cohort characterized the roughly 120-subject validation cohort, to which the donors belonged. TCRdb's copy holds only in-frame clones and misses some; the assay was immunoSEQ multiplex PCR. Counted here are 60,000 to 90,000 clones, 85% to 95% occurring once; the ten biggest clones make up 0.6% to 0.8%. The CDR3 has 14 amino acids. Of note for this clone: Its antigen is unidentified.

The origin of this receptor is a woman aged 18-29 years in good health and CMV-seronegative. The chain joins TRBV21-1 to TRBJ2-3; TRBD2 is the table's D call, not checked against the DNA. TRBV21-1 is shown as a pseudogene. The sequenced sample was PBMCs. CDR3 residues: CASSNTLRTDTQYF. In nucleotides, the CDR3 is TGTGCCAGCAGCAATACGCTGCGGACAGATACGCAGTATTTT.